The present entry profiles one T cell receptor beta chain with its context. In its sample, this clonotype was seen many times. No antigen is known for it. One base away there is no much larger clone; base qualities are not given. The sample is drawn from a study (dated by TCRdb to about 2015). Broadly, across the study: The study tested whether tumor-infiltrating Tregs in breast cancer are recruited from blood Tregs or converted in situ from other CD4+ T cell subsets.

Full-length TCR variable regions were amplified by 5' RACE PCR with constant-region reverse primers, and semi-nested PCR with Nested Universal Primer A was subsequently performed. The ReliaPrep RNA Cell Miniprep System was used to extract total RNA, which was then reverse transcribed into 5'RACE-ready cDNA with the SMARTer RACE 5'/3' Kit. Full-length TCR alpha and beta libraries were barcoded with multiplex adaptors and sequenced on an Illumina MiSeq. In the paper's pipeline: Sequencing data were pooled across the five patients for each of nine subset-tissue groups and compared by unsupervised clustering of TCR gene usage. The Morisita-Horn index was used to calculate repertoire similarity, with shared sequences weighted according to their contribution to each repertoire. TCRdb's own reprocessing of the public reads used fastp at Q25 and MiXCR and kept productive beta chains. Entries that share a CDR3 protein sequence are merged under the most common genes and DNA. What appears here as the V and J calls and clone size reflects TCRdb's work, not the paper's. This sample lists about 47,000 distinct CDR3 sequences; roughly 30% were detected once. The ten largest clones represent 2% to 2.5% of the sample.

What the work shows at the level of the full study, not this receptor alone: The validation in the larger cohort was limited to a single TCR beta V-J rearrangement instead of whole repertoires. The greatest overlap of tumor-infiltrating Treg TCR alpha and beta sequences was observed with tumor naive CD4+ T cells, followed by blood naive CD4+ T cells. Tumor memory CD4+ T cell TCR gene usage was found to cluster with blood and lymph node memory CD4+ cells and with lymph node naive CD4+ cells.

To purify naive CD4+ T cells, the Miltenyi Naive CD4+ T Cell Isolation kit was used, and CD25 microbeads served to deplete Tregs. Tregs, naive and memory CD4+ T cells from tumor, blood and ipsilateral draining lymph nodes of about 5 breast cancer patients underwent full-length TCR alpha and beta sequencing. Mononuclear cells from lymph nodes or roughly 54 ml of peripheral blood were isolated by Ficoll density gradient centrifugation. FACS confirmed that the sorted cell populations were more than 90% pure. The CDR3 has 14 amino acids, counting the end cysteine and phenylalanine. The only DNA kept is the CDR3, 42 bases in frame from the first base. The junction carries 11 bases between V and J, which are trimmed by 0 bases and 5 bases respectively. Taken from the germline V gene, the CDR1 and CDR2 loops are SGHRS and YFSETQ.

The V and J genes are TRBV5-1 and TRBJ1-1; a tentative D call is TRBD1 (6 bases match). This clonotype originated in a female donor with breast cancer. Sequenced material: naive CD4+ T cells sorted from blood. The sample's cell subset or site label, in plain terms: naive CD4+ T cells, CD4+CD45RA+CD25-. The CDR3 region reads CASSLESTGTEAFF. The DNA sequence is given as TGCGCCAGCAGCTTGGAATCTACAGGGACTGAAGCTTTCTTT.